The entry below describes one T cell receptor (beta chain). Its specificity is unknown. Via MiXCR, TCRdb re-called the 5' RACE reads, giving one row per CDR3 protein. The table records fewer than 700,000 distinct CDR3 sequences, about 20% of them present only once. CDR3 length: 14 amino acids. Trimming left V 5 bases short and J 5 bases short, with 15 bases between. Germline V CDR1 and CDR2: KGHSH, LQKENI. The sample comes from a study of T-cell memory formation after mild COVID-19. The study's findings and limits: Mainly in CM and EM were contracting CD4+ clones; CD8+ were in EMRA.

The sample comprised PBMCs or a T cell subset sorted from them (not recorded which). This TCR came from an adult woman who had mild COVID-19 (a few samples of this study predate the infection). Cell type and time point are not known. The chain combines TRBV18 with TRBJ1-1, with a possible D match to TRBD1 (5 bases). CDR3: CASSSAAGRTEAFF. The CDR3 region has the DNA TGTGCCAGCTCATCCGCCGCGGGACGGACTGAAGCTTTCTTT.